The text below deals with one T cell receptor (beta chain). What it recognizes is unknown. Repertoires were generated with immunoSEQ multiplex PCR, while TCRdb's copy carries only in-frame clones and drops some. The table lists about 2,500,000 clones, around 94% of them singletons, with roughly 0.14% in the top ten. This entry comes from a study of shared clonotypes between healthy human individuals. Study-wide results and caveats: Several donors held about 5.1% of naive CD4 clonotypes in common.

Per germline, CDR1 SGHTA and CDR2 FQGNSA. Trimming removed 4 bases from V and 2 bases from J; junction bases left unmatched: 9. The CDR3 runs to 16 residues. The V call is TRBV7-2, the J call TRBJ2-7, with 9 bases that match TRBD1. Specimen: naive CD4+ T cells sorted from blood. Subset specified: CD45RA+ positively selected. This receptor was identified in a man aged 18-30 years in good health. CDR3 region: CASSSYRDRVTYEQYF. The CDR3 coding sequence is TGTGCCAGCAGCTCTTACCGGGACAGGGTTACCTACGAGCAGTACTTC.